What follows are 26 T cell receptor delta chains derived from one specimen sequenced in a study of Vδ1+ human thymocytes. These receptors lack a known antigen. Findings and limits, study-wide: In the thymus, TRG and TRD repertoires looked highly polyclonal with Gaussian CDR3 lengths.

The template was reverse-transcribed extracted RNA. CDR3 amplicons came from multiplex PCR with pooled V-gene forward and constant-region reverse primers. TCRdb used CATT to re-call clones from the multiplex PCR reads. This table has some 73,000 delta-chain clones, around 30% appearing once. Input material: Vdelta1+ gamma-delta thymocytes from the thymus. The sample's subset: FACS-sorted CD3+ TCRalphabeta- TCRVdelta1+ TCRVdelta2- thymocytes. These receptors originate from a boy younger than two who had congenital heart surgery.

The rearrangement links TRDV1 to TRDJ1; D is unclear. CDR1 TSWWSYY and CDR2 QGS come from the germline V gene. V lost 0 bases to trimming and J lost 7 bases, with 18 bases between them. There are 16 residues in the CDR3. This CDR3 reads CALGELFLSPLSKLIF. DNA of the CDR3: TGTGCTCTTGGGGAACTTTTTCTCTCCCCCCTCTCTAAACTCATCTTT.

This clone was seen a few times. V usage is TRDV1 and J usage is TRDJ1; 7 bases are a match to TRDD3. Trimming cost V 3 bases and J 4 bases; bases outside gene matches: 8. The CDR3 extends over 15 amino acids. Germline CDR1 reads TSWWSYY; CDR2 reads QGS. The CDR3 region is CALGDRRLGCDKLIF. The DNA of the CDR3 is TGTGCTCTTGGGGACCGACGACTGGGGTGCGATAAACTCATCTTT.

V gene TRDV1 combines with J gene TRDJ1; 12 bases align to TRDD3. CDR3 size: 18 residues. Germline lookup yields CDR1 TSWWSYY and CDR2 QGS. After removal of 4 bases from V and 2 bases from J, the junction contained 11 bases not matched to a gene. This chain's CDR3 is CALGGIPGGYALTDKLIF. CDR3 bases: TGTGCTCTTGGGGGGATCCCTGGGGGATACGCGTTGACCGATAAACTCATCTTT.

The chain uses TRDV1 and TRDJ1, with 13 bases aligning to TRDD3. V lost 1 base, J lost 4 bases, and 21 bases stayed unmatched. The CDR3 has 22 residues. Per germline, CDR1 TSWWSYY and CDR2 QGS. This CDR3 reads CALGEPYPRSVLGDTHIDKLIF. CDR3 bases: TGTGCTCTTGGGGAACCCTACCCCCGGTCAGTACTGGGGGATACGCACATCGATAAACTCATCTTT.

This clone has only a few counts. The chain combines TRDV1 with TRDJ1; either TRDD1 or TRDD3 may supply D (5 bases each). Per the germline V gene, CDR1 is TSWWSYY and CDR2 is QGS. The CDR3 runs to 19 residues. The V end lost 4 bases, the J end lost 11 bases, and 35 bases lay between the germline ends. This chain's CDR3 is CALGGPLPPGNREGCGLIF. The CDR3 DNA follows: TGTGCTCTTGGGGGACCCCTCCCGCCGGGCAATAGGGAGGGATGTGGCCTCATCTTT.

This clone was found a few times. The junction shows a germline mismatch at one end, possibly a read error. The chain carries TRDV1 and TRDJ1, with 11 bases matching TRDD3. CDR1 TSWWSYY and CDR2 QGS come from the germline V gene. The CDR3 consists of 23 residues. CDR3 residues: CALGDGLGSLLGDTRAYTDKLTF. The CDR3 bases are TGTGCTCTTGGGGACGGGCTTGGGTCCCTCCTGGGGGATACAAGGGCTTACACCGATAAACTCACCTTT.

This clone was observed a few times. The chain employs TRDV1 and TRDJ1; 7 positions agree with TRDD3. CDR1 and CDR2 from the germline V gene are TSWWSYY and QGS. Losses at the gene ends were 1 base for V and 2 bases for J; bases not matched to a gene: 22. This CDR3 has 21 residues. The CDR3: CALGEPLWWGTEARLTDKLIF. The CDR3 DNA is TGTGCTCTTGGGGAACCTCTCTGGTGGGGGACCGAAGCCCGATTAACCGATAAACTCATCTTT.

The chain couples TRDV1 to TRDJ1; TRDD3 matches 11 bases. The CDR3 is 19 residues long. The germline CDR1 and CDR2 sequences are TSWWSYY and QGS. V shed 0 bases and J 3 bases; nucleotides not matched to a gene: 12. The CDR3 DNA sequence: TGTGCTCTTGGGGAACTAGTGCCCCTCCCTGGGGGATACTCCGATAAACTCATCTTT. As protein: CALGELVPLPGGYSDKLIF.

A remark on this clone: At the DNA level, this CDR3 is encoded by other sequences in the same sample as well. This chain joins TRDV1 and TRDJ1; D gene ambiguous. V was trimmed by 1 base and J by 2 bases, leaving 5 bases between them. The CDR3 has 13 residues. Germline CDR1 is TSWWSYY and CDR2 is QGS. The CDR3 DNA reads as TGTGCTCTTGGGGAACGTTATACCGATAAACTCATCTTT. As protein: CALGERYTDKLIF.

The chain couples TRDV1 to TRDJ1; TRDD3 agrees at 11 bases. This CDR3 has 20 residues. The germline gives CDR1 TSWWSYY, CDR2 QGS. Germline trimming cut 4 bases from V and 9 bases from J; bases unmatched to any gene: 25. CDR3 sequence (DNA): TGTGCTCTTGGGGTTTCCTACGTGAGCTGGGGGATACAAAGCTATCATCAACTCATCTTT. Its translation is CALGVSYVSWGIQSYHQLIF.

This clone has only a few counts. The chain joins TRDV1 to TRDJ1, with D possibly being TRDD2 or TRDD3 (6 bases each). Per germline, CDR1 TSWWSYY and CDR2 QGS. Trimming pared 0 bases from V and 1 base from J, leaving 27 bases between. This CDR3 is 21 amino acids long. For the CDR3, the DNA is TGTGCTCTTGGGGAACTCCCCTCTTCCTGCTCGCTCGGGGATTTCACCGATAAACTCATCTTT. Amino acid sequence: CALGELPSSCSLGDFTDKLIF.

This clone was seen more than once but under ten times. The chain joins TRDV1 to TRDJ1, with TRDD3 as a possible D gene (6 bases). The germline V gene has CDR1 TSWWSYY and CDR2 QGS. The CDR3 is 22 amino acids. V lost 9 bases and J lost 0, with 38 bases in between. In nucleotides, the CDR3 is TGTGCTCTCGGGAATTGGGTCCCTACGCTGGGGTTTACCCCACAGTACACCGATAAACTCATCTTT. This translates into CALGNWVPTLGFTPQYTDKLIF.

This clone was detected a few times. The chain couples TRDV1 to TRDJ1, with D hard to call. CDR1 and CDR2 (germline): TSWWSYY, QGS. There are 14 residues in the CDR3. Trimming stripped 0 bases from V and 0 bases from J, with 5 bases between. The CDR3 region is CALGELIYTDKLIF. For the CDR3, the DNA is TGTGCTCTTGGGGAACTTATTTACACCGATAAACTCATCTTT.

The rearrangement joins TRDV1 to TRDJ1; tentatively, D is TRDD3 (7 bases). The V gene lost 2 bases and the J gene lost 1 base, with 23 bases spanning the gap. This CDR3 region has 19 residues. Germline V gene lookup returns CDR1 TSWWSYY and CDR2 QGS. The CDR3 sequence is CALGECSYWTGDPTDKLIF. CDR3 nucleotides: TGTGCTCTTGGGGAATGCTCCTACTGGACTGGGGATCCCACCGATAAACTCATCTTT.

In this sample, this clone turned up once. The chain links TRDV1 to TRDJ1; 11 nucleotides match TRDD3. Germline-derived CDR1 and CDR2 are TSWWSYY and QGS. This CDR3 is built from 21 residues. The J segment lost 2 bases and the V segment lost 0 bases, leaving 17 bases of the junction unmatched. CDR3 DNA sequence: TGTGCTCTTGGGGAACTCGGACCGAGCTGGGGGATACACTTTGGGACCGATAAACTCATCTTT. It yields the protein CALGELGPSWGIHFGTDKLIF.

V gene TRDV1 combines with J gene TRDJ1, with D possibly being TRDD3 (6 bases). This CDR3 comprises 20 residues. The germline V gene has CDR1 TSWWSYY and CDR2 QGS. The V and J ends lost 0 bases and 3 bases respectively, with 26 bases between them. The CDR3 reads CALGELSILPAWGPPDKLIF. Here the CDR3 DNA reads TGTGCTCTTGGGGAACTTTCGATACTCCCGGCTTGGGGGCCCCCCGATAAACTCATCTTT.

This clone was seen a handful of times. V is TRDV1 and J is TRDJ1; 7 bases match TRDD3. The CDR3 is 16 residues long. V lost 0 bases to trimming and J lost 1 base; unmatched junction nucleotides: 5. Germline CDR1 is TSWWSYY and CDR2 is QGS. DNA of the CDR3: TGTGCTCTTGGGGAACTGACAGGGGGATGCACCGATAAACTCATCTTT. The encoded protein is CALGELTGGCTDKLIF.

The table lists this clone with a few counts. The sample holds other DNA sequences that translate to the same CDR3. This chain uses TRDV3 with TRDJ1; 9 positions agree with TRDD2. This CDR3 has 18 residues. J gave up 0 bases and V 5 bases, and 19 bases lay outside the gene matches. CDR1 is TVYSNPD, CDR2 GDNSRS, per germline (reference sequence). CDR3 sequence reads: CAATFLRAWVPYTDKLIF. DNA of the CDR3: TGTGCCGCTACCTTCCTACGCGCATGGGTCCCGTACACCGATAAACTCATCTTT.

The rearrangement joins TRDV1 to TRDJ1, with 11 bases that match TRDD3. The CDR3 length is 16 residues. V lost 6 bases to trimming and J lost 8 bases; unmatched junction nucleotides: 14. Germline V lookup: CDR1 TSWWSYY, CDR2 QGS. Here the CDR3 reads CALGNFTYWGIGKLIF. In nucleotides, the CDR3 is TGTGCTCTTGGAAATTTCACCTACTGGGGGATAGGGAAACTCATCTTT.

The chain has TRDV1 and TRDJ1, with 7 positions matching TRDD3. CDR3 length: 17 residues. The J segment lost 3 bases and the V segment lost 0 bases, leaving 10 bases of the junction unmatched. CDR1 TSWWSYY and CDR2 QGS come from the germline V gene. The CDR3 nucleotides are TGTGCTCTTGGGGAACTACTTACCCGTACTGGGGCCGATAAACTCATCTTT. Amino acid sequence: CALGELLTRTGADKLIF.

The rearrangement uses TRDV1 and TRDJ1, with D tentatively TRDD3 (6 bases). The V end lost 3 bases, the J end lost 8 bases, and 19 bases lay between the germline ends. CDR3 length equals 15 residues. In germline, CDR1 is TSWWSYY, CDR2 QGS. This CDR3 is CALGDLYDGGQKLIF. CDR3 coding DNA: TGTGCTCTTGGGGACCTCTACGATGGGGGTCAAAAACTCATCTTT.

As regards this clone: The sample contains more than one DNA sequence encoding this CDR3. The chain employs TRDV1 and TRDJ1; D gene ambiguous. Germline values: CDR1 TSWWSYY, CDR2 QGS. The CDR3 consists of 14 residues. Trimming cost V 4 bases and J 1 base, with 10 bases left between them. The CDR3 bases are TGTGCTCTTGGGGGCCCGATAATCACCGATAAACTCATCTTT. Encoded protein: CALGGPIITDKLIF.

This clone came up a few times. J is TRDJ1 and V is TRDV1; tentative D call: TRDD3 (10 bases). CDR1 is TSWWSYY, CDR2 QGS, per germline. V was trimmed by 3 bases and J by 0 bases, leaving 23 bases between them. The CDR3 is made up of 19 amino acids. This chain's CDR3 is CALGDPPSYTGGYTDKLIF. For the CDR3, the DNA is TGTGCTCTTGGGGATCCCCCTTCCTACACTGGGGGATACACCGATAAACTCATCTTT.

The genes are TRDV1 and TRDJ1, with D possibly matching TRDD3 (5 bases). Trimming took 11 bases from V and 5 from J, leaving 24 bases between them. The CDR3 is made up of 15 amino acids. Germline V gene sequence: CDR1 TSWWSYY, CDR2 QGS. The CDR3 DNA follows: TGTGCTTATTCGTCTCGGGGGGGCCGACGAGATAAACTCATCTTT. Its translation: CAYSSRGGRRDKLIF.

This chain connects TRDV2 to TRDJ1; perhaps TRDD3 as D (10 bases). The germline CDR1 and CDR2 sequences are GEAIGNYY and EKD. V lost 5 bases, J lost 4 bases, and 37 bases lay in between. This CDR3 is 21 amino acids long. The CDR3 DNA reads as TGTGCCTGTGCCTTCCTACTGGCACTTAGTACTGGGGGATGCGGTTGCGATAAACTCATCTTT. This encodes CACAFLLALSTGGCGCDKLIF.

This clone was recorded a few times. This rearrangement joins TRDV1 to TRDJ1; unclear D gene. Germline CDR1 is TSWWSYY and CDR2 is QGS. The germline V and J ends were trimmed by 6 bases and 3 bases, with 5 bases remaining between them. The CDR3 runs 11 residues. CDR3 DNA sequence: TGTGCTCTTGGCCTATCCGATAAACTCATCTTT. Protein: CALGLSDKLIF.